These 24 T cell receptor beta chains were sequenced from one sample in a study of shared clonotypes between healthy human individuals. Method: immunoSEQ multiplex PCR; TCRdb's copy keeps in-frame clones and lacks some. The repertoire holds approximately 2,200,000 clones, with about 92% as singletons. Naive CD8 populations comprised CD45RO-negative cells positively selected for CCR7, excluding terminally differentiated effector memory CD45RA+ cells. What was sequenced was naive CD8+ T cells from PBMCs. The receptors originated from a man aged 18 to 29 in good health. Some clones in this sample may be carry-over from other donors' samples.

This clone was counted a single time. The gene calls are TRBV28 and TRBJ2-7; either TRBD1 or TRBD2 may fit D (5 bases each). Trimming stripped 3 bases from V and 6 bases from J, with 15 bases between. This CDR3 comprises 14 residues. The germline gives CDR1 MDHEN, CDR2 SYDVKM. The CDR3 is CASSFYGAYGEQYF. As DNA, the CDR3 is TGTGCCAGCAGTTTCTACGGGGCGTACGGCGAGCAGTACTTC. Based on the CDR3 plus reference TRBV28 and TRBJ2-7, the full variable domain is DVKVTQSSRYLVKRTGEKVFLECVQDMDHENMFWYRQDPGLGLRLIYFSYDVKMKEKGDIPEGYSVSREKKERFSLILESASTNQTSMYLCASSFYGAYGEQYFGPGTRLTVT.

CDR3 sequence (DNA): TGTGCCAGCAGTGACTTGGGGGGCGGAGGCGGCTACACCTTC. This codes for CASSDLGGGGGYTF. The chain combines TRBV6-4 with TRBJ1-2; D perhaps matches TRBD1 (6 bases). CDR1 is MRHNA and CDR2 is SNTAGT in the germline V gene. The V end lost 1 base, the J end lost 8 bases, and 14 bases lay between the germline ends. The CDR3 covers 14 residues.

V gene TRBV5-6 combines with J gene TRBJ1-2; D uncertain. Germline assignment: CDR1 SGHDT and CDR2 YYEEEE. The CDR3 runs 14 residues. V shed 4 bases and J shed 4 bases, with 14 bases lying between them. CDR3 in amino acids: CASSHSETPYGYTF. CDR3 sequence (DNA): TGTGCCAGCAGCCATAGTGAAACACCCTATGGCTACACCTTC.

In DNA form, the CDR3 reads TGTGCCAGCAGACAGACTAGTGAGCCGGTCGAGCAGTACTTC. Protein product: CASRQTSEPVEQYF. The rearrangement links TRBV6-5 to TRBJ2-7, with D possibly TRBD2 on 6 matching bases. Between the trimmed V and J ends, which lost 6 bases and 6 bases, there was a span of 18 bases. The germline gives CDR1 MNHEY, CDR2 SVGAGI. The CDR3 consists of 14 residues.

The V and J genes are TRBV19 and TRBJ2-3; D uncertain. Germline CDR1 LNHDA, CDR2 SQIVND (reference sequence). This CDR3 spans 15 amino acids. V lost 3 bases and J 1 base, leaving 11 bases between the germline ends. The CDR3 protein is CASSIAALGTDTQYF. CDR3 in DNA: TGTGCCAGTAGTATCGCGGCTCTCGGCACAGATACGCAGTATTTT.

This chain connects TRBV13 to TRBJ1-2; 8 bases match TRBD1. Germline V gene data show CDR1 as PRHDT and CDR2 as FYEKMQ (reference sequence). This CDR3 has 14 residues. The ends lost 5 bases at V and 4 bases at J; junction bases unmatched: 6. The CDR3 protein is CASSRGQGAYGYTF. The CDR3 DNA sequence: TGTGCCAGCAGCAGGGGGCAGGGGGCCTATGGCTACACCTTC.

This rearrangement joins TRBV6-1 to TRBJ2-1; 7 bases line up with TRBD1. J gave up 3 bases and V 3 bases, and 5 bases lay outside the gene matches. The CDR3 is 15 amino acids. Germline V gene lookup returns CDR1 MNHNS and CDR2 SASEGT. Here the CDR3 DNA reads TGTGCCAGCAGTGAGTGGTCAGGGGGCTACAATGAGCAGTTCTTC. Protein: CASSEWSGGYNEQFF.

CDR3 sequence: CASKGSRTDTQYF. DNA of the CDR3: TGTGCCAGCAAAGGTAGCCGCACAGATACGCAGTATTTT. The chain is built from TRBV9 and TRBJ2-3; D call uncertain. Trimming pared 6 bases from V and 1 base from J, leaving 9 bases between. This CDR3 contains 13 residues. Germline loops: CDR1 SGDLS, CDR2 YYNGEE.

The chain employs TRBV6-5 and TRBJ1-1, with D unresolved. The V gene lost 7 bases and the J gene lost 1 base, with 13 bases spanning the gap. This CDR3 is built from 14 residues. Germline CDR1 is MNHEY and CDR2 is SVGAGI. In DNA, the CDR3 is TGTGCCAGCACCCCCCCCGGCAGGAACACTGAAGCTTTCTTT. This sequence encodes CASTPPGRNTEAFF.

The CDR3 region has the DNA TGTGCCAGCAGTTTATTCCCCGCGGGTGAGCAGTACTTC. It is translated as CASSLFPAGEQYF. This chain uses TRBV27 with TRBJ2-7, with a weak D call TRBD2 (5 bases). Trimming removed 1 base from V and 7 bases from J, with 11 bases in between. Per germline, CDR1 MNHEY and CDR2 SMNVEV (reference sequence). This CDR3 is 13 amino acids long.

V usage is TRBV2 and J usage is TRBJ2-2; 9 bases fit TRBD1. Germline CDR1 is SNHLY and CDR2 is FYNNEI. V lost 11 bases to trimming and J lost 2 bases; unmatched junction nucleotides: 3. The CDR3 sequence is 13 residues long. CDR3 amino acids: CAGGQGNTGELFF. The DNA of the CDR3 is TGTGCCGGGGGACAGGGTAACACCGGGGAGCTGTTTTTT.

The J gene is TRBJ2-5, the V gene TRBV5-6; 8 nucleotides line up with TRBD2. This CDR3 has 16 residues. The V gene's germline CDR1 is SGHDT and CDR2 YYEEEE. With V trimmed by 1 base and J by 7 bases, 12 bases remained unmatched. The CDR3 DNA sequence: TGTGCCAGCAGCTTGAGGGGACTAGAGCCTATTGGGACCCAGTACTTC. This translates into CASSLRGLEPIGTQYF.

In DNA form, the CDR3 reads TGTGCCAGCAGCTTGACAGGGAGAGCCTACGAGCAGTACTTC. Protein product: CASSLTGRAYEQYF. V usage is TRBV27 and J usage is TRBJ2-7, with TRBD1 matching over 7 bases. This CDR3 spans 14 amino acids. Germline V gene lookup returns CDR1 MNHEY and CDR2 SMNVEV (reference sequence). After removal of 6 bases from V and 2 bases from J, the junction contained 7 bases not matched to a gene.

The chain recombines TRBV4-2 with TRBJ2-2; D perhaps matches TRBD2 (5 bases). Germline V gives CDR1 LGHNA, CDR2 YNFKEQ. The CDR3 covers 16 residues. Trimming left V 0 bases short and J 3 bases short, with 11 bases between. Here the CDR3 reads CASSQDREYHTGELFF. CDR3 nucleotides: TGTGCCAGCAGCCAAGATAGGGAGTATCACACCGGGGAGCTGTTTTTT.

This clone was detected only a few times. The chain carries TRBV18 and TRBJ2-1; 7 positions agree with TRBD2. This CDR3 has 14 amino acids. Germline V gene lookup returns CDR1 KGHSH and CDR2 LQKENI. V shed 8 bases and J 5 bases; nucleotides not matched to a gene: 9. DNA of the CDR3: TGTGCCAGCGCTTCATCGGGAGGAGACAATGAGCAGTTCTTC. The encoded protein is CASASSGGDNEQFF.

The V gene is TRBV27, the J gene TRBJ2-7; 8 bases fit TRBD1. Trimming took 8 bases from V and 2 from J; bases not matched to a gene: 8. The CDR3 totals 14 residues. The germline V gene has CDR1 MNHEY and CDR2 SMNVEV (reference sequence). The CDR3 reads CASAFRDRTYEQYF. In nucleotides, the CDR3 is TGTGCCAGCGCCTTTAGGGACAGGACCTACGAGCAGTACTTC.

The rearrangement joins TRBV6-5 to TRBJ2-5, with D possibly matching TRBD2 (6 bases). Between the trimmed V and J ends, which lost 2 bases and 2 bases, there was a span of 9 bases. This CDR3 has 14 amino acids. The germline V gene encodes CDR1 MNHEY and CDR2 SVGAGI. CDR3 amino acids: CASSYGGFQETQYF. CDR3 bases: TGTGCCAGCAGTTACGGGGGGTTTCAAGAGACCCAGTACTTC.

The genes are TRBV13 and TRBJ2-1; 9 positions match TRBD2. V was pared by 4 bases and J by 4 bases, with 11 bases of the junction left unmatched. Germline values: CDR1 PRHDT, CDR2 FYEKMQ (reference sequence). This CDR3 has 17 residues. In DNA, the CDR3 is TGTGCCAGCAGCTACCGACTAGCGGAGACCCTTTACAATGAGCAGTTCTTC. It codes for CASSYRLAETLYNEQFF. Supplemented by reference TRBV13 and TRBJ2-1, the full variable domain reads AAGVIQSPRHLIKEKRETATLKCYPIPRHDTVYWYQQGPGQDPQFLISFYEKMQSDKGSIPDRFSAQQFSDYHSELNMSSLELGDSALYFCASSYRLAETLYNEQFFGPGTRLTVL.

The CDR3, as DNA: TGTGCCAGCACCAGGGAGATTAATCAGCCCCAGCATTTT. As protein: CASTREINQPQHF. The chain uses TRBV28 and TRBJ1-5; possibly TRBD1 for D (5 bases). CDR1 and CDR2 from the germline V gene are MDHEN and SYDVKM. This CDR3 contains 13 residues. Trimming took off 7 bases at V and 4 bases at J, with 11 bases between the two ends. Full variable domain (missing parts from reference TRBV28 and TRBJ1-5): DVKVTQSSRYLVKRTGEKVFLECVQDMDHENMFWYRQDPGLGLRLIYFSYDVKMKEKGDIPEGYSVSREKKERFSLILESASTNQTSMYLCASTREINQPQHFGDGTRLSIL.

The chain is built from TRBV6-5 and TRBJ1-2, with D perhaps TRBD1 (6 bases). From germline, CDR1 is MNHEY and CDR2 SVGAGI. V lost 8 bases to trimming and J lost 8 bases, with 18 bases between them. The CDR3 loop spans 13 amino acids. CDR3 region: CASLGAFDQGYTF. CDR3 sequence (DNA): TGTGCCAGCTTGGGGGCTTTTGATCAGGGCTACACCTTC.

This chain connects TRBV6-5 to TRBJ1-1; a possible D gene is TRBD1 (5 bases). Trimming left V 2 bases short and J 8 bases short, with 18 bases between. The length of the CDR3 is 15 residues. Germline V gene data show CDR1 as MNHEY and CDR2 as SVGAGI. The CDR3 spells CASSYGSQGTSEAFF. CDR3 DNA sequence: TGTGCCAGCAGTTACGGCAGCCAAGGGACGTCAGAAGCTTTCTTT.

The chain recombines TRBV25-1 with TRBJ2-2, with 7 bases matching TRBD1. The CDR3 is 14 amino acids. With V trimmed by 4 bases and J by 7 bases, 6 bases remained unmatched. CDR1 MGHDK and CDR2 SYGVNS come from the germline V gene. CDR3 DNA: TGTGCCAGCAGTGGTGACAGGGCGAGCGGGGAGCTGTTTTTT. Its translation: CASSGDRASGELFF.

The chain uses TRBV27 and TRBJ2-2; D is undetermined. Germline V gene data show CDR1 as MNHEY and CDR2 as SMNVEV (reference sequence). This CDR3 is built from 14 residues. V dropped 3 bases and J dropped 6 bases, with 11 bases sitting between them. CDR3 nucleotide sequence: TGTGCCAGCAGTTTTAGTTCGTTCGCCGGGGAGCTGTTTTTT. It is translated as CASSFSSFAGELFF.

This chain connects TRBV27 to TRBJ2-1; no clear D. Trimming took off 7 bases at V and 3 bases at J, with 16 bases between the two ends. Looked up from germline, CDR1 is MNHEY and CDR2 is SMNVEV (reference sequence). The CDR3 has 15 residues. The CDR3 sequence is CASTATRRVYNEQFF. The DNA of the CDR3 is TGTGCCAGCACCGCGACCCGACGGGTCTACAATGAGCAGTTCTTC.